This passage covers 25 T cell receptor beta chains from one sample sequenced in a study of blood T cell repertoires in COVID-19. The data were produced by immunoSEQ multiplex PCR, yet TCRdb's version contains in-frame clones alone and is incomplete. In the table there are about 200,000 clones, 86% of which are singletons. Sequenced: PBMCs or T cells enriched from blood (not recorded which). These receptors were collected from a middle-aged man with acute COVID-19.

The chain employs TRBV19 and TRBJ1-5; TRBD1 might be the D (5 bases). Germline CDR1 is LNHDA and CDR2 is SQIVND (reference sequence). The CDR3 contains 15 residues. The V and J ends lost 3 bases and 4 bases respectively, with 13 bases between them. In nucleotides, the CDR3 is TGTGCCAGTAGTATCGACAGCTCGGCTAATCAGCCCCAGCATTTT. This codes for CASSIDSSANQPQHF.

The rearrangement joins TRBV4-2 to TRBJ2-1, with 12 bases lining up with TRBD2. CDR1 is LGHNA, CDR2 YNFKEQ, per germline. This CDR3 has 16 residues. The ends lost 7 bases at V and 4 bases at J; junction bases unmatched: 8. CDR3 residues: CASTQELAGGYNEQFF. The CDR3 DNA reads as TGTGCCAGCACCCAGGAGCTAGCGGGAGGGTACAATGAGCAGTTCTTC.

The chain couples TRBV7-3 to TRBJ2-3, with TRBD2 matching over 7 bases. Germline V gene sequence: CDR1 SGHTA, CDR2 FQGTGA. The junction had 14 bases not matched to a gene; V was cut back by 8 bases and J by 3 bases. There are 16 residues in the CDR3. Written as DNA, the CDR3 is TGTGCCAGCTCCCGTGGATCGGGAGGAGGGACAGATACGCAGTATTTT. Its protein product is CASSRGSGGGTDTQYF.

This chain joins TRBV4-1 and TRBJ2-7, with 11 positions matching TRBD2. The CDR3 contains 16 residues. The germline V gene has CDR1 MGHRA and CDR2 YSYEKL. V lost 1 base, J lost 3 bases, and 5 bases stayed unmatched. CDR3 nucleotides: TGCGCCAGCAGCCAAGTTTCTGGGACTAGCGGCTACGAGCAGTACTTC. It translates to CASSQVSGTSGYEQYF.

The CDR3 loop reads CASSSDLAAYNEQFF. As DNA, the CDR3 is TGTGCCAGCAGCTCAGACCTAGCGGCCTACAATGAGCAGTTCTTC. The chain recombines TRBV9 with TRBJ2-1; 7 bases line up with TRBD2. The CDR3 length is 15 residues. V was clipped by 4 bases and J by 2 bases; unmatched bases: 6. From germline, CDR1 is SGDLS and CDR2 YYNGEE.

This chain uses TRBV6-1 with TRBJ2-4, with a weak D call TRBD1 (5 bases). Germline CDR1 MNHNS, CDR2 SASEGT. This CDR3 has 13 residues. The V end lost 2 bases, the J end lost 6 bases, and 8 bases lay between the germline ends. The CDR3 loop reads CASSEYQGNIQYF. CDR3 sequence (DNA): TGTGCCAGCAGTGAATACCAGGGAAACATTCAGTACTTC.

This clone has just one count. The chain has TRBV28 and TRBJ1-5; 10 bases align to TRBD1. The V gene end was trimmed by 6 bases and the J gene end by 7 bases; junction bases not matched to a gene: 9. Germline-derived CDR1 and CDR2 are MDHEN and SYDVKM. CDR3 size: 15 residues. Here the CDR3 reads CASRTTGQGYQPQHF. CDR3 nucleotide sequence: TGTGCCAGCAGAACGACGGGACAGGGGTACCAGCCCCAGCATTTT.

J is TRBJ1-2 and V is TRBV12-5; 9 positions match TRBD1. Germline values: CDR1 LGHNT, CDR2 FRNRAP. Trimming at V came to 6 bases and at J to 7 bases, leaving 15 bases not matched to a gene. The CDR3 runs 16 residues. The CDR3 sequence is CASGTTPPGQGPGYTF. The CDR3 coding sequence is TGTGCTAGTGGCACCACCCCTCCGGGACAGGGACCTGGCTACACCTTC.

This chain connects TRBV7-8 to TRBJ2-6; the D is unclear. CDR3 length: 15 amino acids. The ends were cut back, 1 base at V and 2 bases at J, with 6 bases in the middle. Looked up from germline, CDR1 is SGHVS and CDR2 is FQNEAQ. The CDR3 DNA reads as TGTGCCAGCAGCTTAGTCGTCCCTGGGGCCAACGTCCTGACTTTC. Translated, it gives CASSLVVPGANVLTF.

This chain connects TRBV27 to TRBJ2-7, with TRBD1 matching over 7 bases. The germline V gene has CDR1 MNHEY and CDR2 SMNVEV (reference sequence). After removal of 7 bases from V and 2 bases from J, the junction contained 5 bases not matched to a gene. This CDR3 has 13 amino acids. DNA of the CDR3: TGTGCCAGCAAGGGACAGAATCCCTACGAGCAGTACTTC. Translation: CASKGQNPYEQYF.

V is TRBV14 and J is TRBJ2-1; 11 nucleotides agree with TRBD2. The CDR3 sequence is 17 residues long. CDR1 SGHDN and CDR2 FVKESK come from the germline V gene. V lost 4 bases and J lost 6; bases outside the gene matches: 11. This CDR3 is CASSRVITSGSTNEQFF. In nucleotides, the CDR3 is TGTGCCAGCAGCCGCGTAATAACTAGCGGGAGTACCAATGAGCAGTTCTTC.

The chain joins TRBV7-9 to TRBJ1-5; D is unclear. The CDR3 has 14 residues. V was clipped by 5 bases and J by 0 bases, with 8 bases between them. Germline V gene lookup returns CDR1 SEHNR and CDR2 FQNEAQ (reference sequence). The CDR3 spells CASSKQDSNQPQHF. CDR3 bases: TGTGCCAGCAGCAAGCAAGATAGCAATCAGCCCCAGCATTTT. Using reference TRBV7-9 and TRBJ1-5 for the parts outside the CDR3, the full variable domain is DTGVSQNPRHKITKRGQNVTFRCDPISEHNRLYWYRQTLGQGPEFLTYFQNEAQLEKSRLLSDRFSAERPKGSFSTLEIQRTEQGDSAMYLCASSKQDSNQPQHFGDGTRLSIL.

The chain links TRBV4-2 to TRBJ1-3, with no clear D. CDR3 length: 18 residues. Germline assignment: CDR1 LGHNA and CDR2 YNFKEQ. V gave up 0 bases and J gave up 0 bases, with 15 bases separating them. The CDR3 protein is CASSQDRAGVGSGNTIYF. The CDR3 region has the DNA TGTGCCAGCAGCCAAGATCGGGCGGGTGTGGGCTCTGGAAACACCATATATTTT.

This chain uses TRBV4-1 with TRBJ2-2, with a tentative D call TRBD2 (5 bases). Trimming cost V 0 bases and J 6 bases, with 8 bases left between them. Per germline, CDR1 MGHRA and CDR2 YSYEKL. The CDR3 is made up of 14 amino acids. CDR3 in amino acids: CASSQDEGAGELFF. The CDR3 DNA reads TGCGCCAGCAGCCAAGATGAGGGTGCCGGGGAGCTGTTTTTT.

This chain uses TRBV7-6 with TRBJ2-7; possible D gene TRBD2, 6 bases. CDR3 length: 15 residues. Deletions cut 3 bases from V and 2 bases from J, with 14 bases between. The germline gives CDR1 SGHVS, CDR2 FNYEAQ. The DNA of the CDR3 is TGTGCCAGCAGCTTGGATACGGGAGTTACCTACGAGCAGTACTTC. It specifies CASSLDTGVTYEQYF.

V gene TRBV18 combines with J gene TRBJ1-4; no definite D call. CDR3 size: 15 residues. Germline V CDR1 and CDR2: KGHSH, LQKENI. Trimming left V 2 bases short and J 3 bases short, with 10 bases between. The CDR3, as DNA: TGTGCCAGCTCACCAGGGGAGGGAGCTAATGAAAAACTGTTTTTT. This translates into CASSPGEGANEKLFF.

The chain joins TRBV9 to TRBJ1-3; the match to TRBD1 covers 7 bases. Germline values: CDR1 SGDLS, CDR2 YYNGEE. The CDR3 is 18 amino acids. The V and J ends lost 4 bases and 0 bases, in that order; junction bases with no gene match: 13. The CDR3, as DNA: TGTGCCAGCAGCCGACAGGGACCTCATACTCACTCTGGAAACACCATATATTTT. The encoded protein is CASSRQGPHTHSGNTIYF. The whole variable domain, remainder taken from reference TRBV9 and TRBJ1-3, is DSGVTQTPKHLITATGQRVTLRCSPRSGDLSVYWYQQSLDQGLQFLIQYYNGEERAKGNILERFSAQQFPDLHSELNLSSLELGDSALYFCASSRQGPHTHSGNTIYFGEGSWLTVV.

The chain combines TRBV27 with TRBJ1-3; a weak D match, TRBD1 (5 bases). The CDR3 loop spans 15 amino acids. Looked up from germline, CDR1 is MNHEY and CDR2 is SMNVEV (reference sequence). The ends were cut back, 8 bases at V and 4 bases at J, with 18 bases in the middle. DNA for the CDR3: TGTGCCAGCCAGAGAGACAGTTTAAGGGGAAACACCATATATTTT. Translation: CASQRDSLRGNTIYF.

The gene calls are TRBV29-1 and TRBJ2-1; 10 nucleotides line up with TRBD2. V lost 3 bases to trimming and J lost 8 bases; unmatched junction nucleotides: 7. Germline V gives CDR1 SQVTM, CDR2 ANQGSEA. The CDR3 contains 14 residues. The CDR3 spells CSVDEGLAGDEQFF. The DNA for the CDR3 is TGCAGCGTTGATGAGGGTCTAGCGGGAGATGAGCAGTTCTTC.

V and J are TRBV24-1 and TRBJ2-1; 10 bases match TRBD2. The V segment lost 3 bases and the J segment 2 bases; nucleotides outside the gene matches: 9. The germline gives CDR1 KGHDR, CDR2 SFDVKD. CDR3 size: 18 residues. CDR3 coding DNA: TGTGCCACCAGTGATCCCCGGACTAGCGGACCTACCTACAATGAGCAGTTCTTC. Protein: CATSDPRTSGPTYNEQFF.

This rearrangement joins TRBV7-9 to TRBJ2-5, with a possible D match to TRBD2 (7 bases). V was clipped by 5 bases and J by 4 bases, with 17 bases between them. In germline, CDR1 is SEHNR, CDR2 FQNEAQ (reference sequence). This CDR3 comprises 15 residues. Here the CDR3 reads CASSPRGAVGETQYF. Written as DNA, the CDR3 is TGTGCCAGCAGCCCTCGGGGGGCGGTCGGAGAGACCCAGTACTTC.

V and J are TRBV2 and TRBJ1-2; weak D call: TRBD1 (5 bases). This CDR3 comprises 14 residues. Germline CDR1 reads SNHLY; CDR2 reads FYNNEI. Trimming pared 6 bases from V and 0 bases from J, leaving 11 bases between. CDR3 sequence reads: CASSAGTTNYGYTF. The DNA of the CDR3 is TGTGCCAGCAGCGCGGGGACGACTAACTATGGCTACACCTTC. Using reference TRBV2 and TRBJ1-2 for the parts outside the CDR3, the full variable domain is EPEVTQTPSHQVTQMGQEVILRCVPISNHLYFYWYRQILGQKVEFLVSFYNNEISEKSEIFDDQFSVERPDGSNFTLKIRSTKLEDSAMYFCASSAGTTNYGYTFGSGTRLTVV.

The table lists this clone with a count of one. The rearrangement uses TRBV29-1 and TRBJ2-7; D uncertain. The length of the CDR3 is 13 residues. The V end was cut by 4 bases, the J end by 5 bases, with 15 bases between. Per germline, CDR1 SQVTM and CDR2 ANQGSEA. The CDR3 reads CSVGKSGFNEQYF. The CDR3 DNA reads as TGCAGCGTTGGAAAATCGGGTTTCAACGAGCAGTACTTC.

The CDR3 DNA sequence: TGTGCCAGCAGCGTAAGAATTAGCGGGGGCAGCACAGATACGCAGTATTTT. Translated, it gives CASSVRISGGSTDTQYF. The gene calls are TRBV9 and TRBJ2-3; the match to TRBD2 covers 9 bases. The CDR3 length is 17 residues. The germline V gene encodes CDR1 SGDLS and CDR2 YYNGEE. Trimming at V came to 1 base and at J to 0 bases, leaving 6 bases not matched to a gene.

A single count supports this clone. V and J are TRBV24-1 and TRBJ2-7; D perhaps matches TRBD1 (6 bases). The CDR3 has 14 residues. Trimming pared 2 bases from V and 6 bases from J, leaving 13 bases between. The germline V gene has CDR1 KGHDR and CDR2 SFDVKD. The CDR3 spells CATSDSRRGSEQYF. CDR3 nucleotides: TGTGCCACCAGTGATTCACGCAGGGGCAGCGAGCAGTACTTC.